This T cell receptor (beta chain) came from a study of cytomegalovirus exposure and HLA in healthy donors. Donors were nominally healthy when sampled, though unrecorded immune exposures were likely. This clone was found once. Antigen specificity is unknown. Study-wide results and caveats: In a later analysis, most CMV-associated TCR beta chains appeared HLA-restricted.

The CDR3 has 16 residues. Germline assignment: CDR1 SGDLS and CDR2 YYNGEE. V shed 4 bases and J 3 bases; nucleotides not matched to a gene: 8. Use of 60 Vbeta and 13 Jbeta primers characterized the PCR. Repertoires were generated with immunoSEQ multiplex PCR, while TCRdb's copy carries only in-frame clones and drops some. Of 180,000 or so clones in the sample, 75% were seen once. This rearrangement joins TRBV9 to TRBJ2-2; 8 bases agree with TRBD2. Sequencing was carried out using PBMCs. The source is a male donor in good health and CMV-seronegative. The CDR3 DNA sequence: TGTGCCAGCAGCCCCCGACTAGCGAGATACACCGGGGAGCTGTTTTTT. It codes for CASSPRLARYTGELFF.